These 9 T cell receptor beta chains came from one sample sequenced in a study of shared clonotypes between healthy human individuals. This table comes from immunoSEQ multiplex PCR, and its TCRdb copy is limited to in-frame clones, with some not included. Of around 980,000 clones in the sample, approximately 78% are singletons; the top ten hold 0.6% to 0.75%. Sample: memory CD4+ T cells from PBMCs. Subset in this sample: CD45RA-negative fraction. The receptors stem from a man aged 18 to 30 in good health. Some clones in this sample may be carry-over from other donors' samples.

This clone has a handful of counts. The CDR3 bases are TGTGCCAGCACCTTTTTGGAGACCCAGTACTTC. It specifies CASTFLETQYF. The rearrangement joins TRBV27 to TRBJ2-5; no reliable D call. V was clipped by 7 bases and J by 5 bases, with 8 bases between them. Germline-derived CDR1 and CDR2 are MNHEY and SMNVEV (reference sequence). The CDR3 length is 11 residues.

The V call is TRBV15, the J call TRBJ1-5; 10 bases align to TRBD1. V shed 3 bases, J shed 6 bases, and the junction held 8 bases outside the gene matches. CDR3 length equals 16 residues. Germline V gives CDR1 LNHNV, CDR2 YYDKDF (reference sequence). CDR3 sequence (DNA): TGTGCCACCAGCAGCCCGGGACAGGGGTTCGGTCAGCCCCAGCATTTT. It translates to CATSSPGQGFGQPQHF. Together with reference TRBV15 and TRBJ1-5, the CDR3 gives the full variable domain: DAMVIQNPRYQVTQFGKPVTLSCSQTLNHNVMYWYQQKSSQAPKLLFHYYDKDFNNEADTPDNFQSRRPNTSFCFLDIRSPGLGDTAMYLCATSSPGQGFGQPQHFGDGTRLSIL.

The chain recombines TRBV10-3 with TRBJ1-2; 7 nucleotides align to TRBD1. Per germline, CDR1 ENHRY and CDR2 SYGVKD. The ends lost 9 bases at V and 0 bases at J; junction bases unmatched: 1. The CDR3 runs to 12 residues. The CDR3 sequence: CAIGQANYGYTF. CDR3 sequence (DNA): TGTGCCATAGGACAGGCTAACTATGGCTACACCTTC.

This clone was seen a single time. The junction differs from germline at one of its ends, possibly a read error. The V call is TRBV28, the J call TRBJ2-7, with 10 nucleotides matching TRBD2. The CDR3 has 16 residues. Germline loops: CDR1 MDHEN, CDR2 SYDVKM. CDR3 region: CASSGLGSGRAYEQYF. CDR3 sequence (DNA): TGTGCCAGCAGTGGGCTTGGGAGCGGGAGGGCCTATGAGCAGTACTTC. The whole variable domain, filled in from reference TRBV28 and TRBJ2-7, reads DVKVTQSSRYLVKRTGEKVFLECVQDMDHENMFWYRQDPGLGLRLIYFSYDVKMKEKGDIPEGYSVSREKKERFSLILESASTNQTSMYLCASSGLGSGRAYEQYFGPGTRLTVT.

This clone was observed a handful of times. The chain is built from TRBV6-5 and TRBJ2-1; TRBD2 might be the D (5 bases). V was pared by 6 bases and J by 8 bases, with 20 bases between. Per the germline V gene, CDR1 is MNHEY and CDR2 is SVGAGI. The CDR3 has 15 residues. The CDR3 DNA reads as TGTGCCAGCAGCAAGAGGCCCCCTGATAGCGATGAGCAGTTCTTC. This encodes CASSKRPPDSDEQFF.

CDR3 bases: TGTGCCAGCAGCTTGGGGGCAGGGGATACTGAAGCTTTCTTT. Translating gives CASSLGAGDTEAFF. The gene calls are TRBV5-5 and TRBJ1-1; the D gene is possibly TRBD1 (6 bases). This CDR3 is built from 14 residues. CDR1 is SGHKS, CDR2 YYEKEE, per germline (reference sequence). The ends were cut back, 0 bases at V and 5 bases at J, with 11 bases in the middle.

The V and J genes are TRBV5-1 and TRBJ2-1; the D gene is possibly TRBD2 (6 bases). The V gene's germline CDR1 is SGHRS and CDR2 YFSETQ. This CDR3 has 17 residues. Between the trimmed V and J ends, which lost 4 bases and 0 bases, there was a span of 17 bases. The CDR3 protein is CASSGIVSGSSYNEQFF. Here the CDR3 DNA reads TGCGCCAGCAGCGGCATAGTTAGCGGTAGCTCCTACAATGAGCAGTTCTTC.

The chain recombines TRBV5-1 with TRBJ2-5, with D possibly being TRBD1 (6 bases). CDR1 SGHRS and CDR2 YFSETQ come from the germline V gene. The CDR3 is 14 residues long. V was clipped by 4 bases and J by 5 bases, with 15 bases between them. CDR3 loop: CASSRDTLWETQYF. The CDR3 DNA reads as TGCGCCAGCAGCAGGGACACGCTGTGGGAGACCCAGTACTTC.

The chain recombines TRBV19 with TRBJ1-2, with D perhaps matching TRBD1 (5 bases). V lost 6 bases and J lost 2, with 10 bases in between. The CDR3 length is 13 residues. CDR1 is LNHDA and CDR2 is SQIVND in the germline V gene (reference sequence). CDR3 DNA sequence: TGTGCCAGTAGCGAGCGACAGAACTATGGCTACACCTTC. Its translation: CASSERQNYGYTF.